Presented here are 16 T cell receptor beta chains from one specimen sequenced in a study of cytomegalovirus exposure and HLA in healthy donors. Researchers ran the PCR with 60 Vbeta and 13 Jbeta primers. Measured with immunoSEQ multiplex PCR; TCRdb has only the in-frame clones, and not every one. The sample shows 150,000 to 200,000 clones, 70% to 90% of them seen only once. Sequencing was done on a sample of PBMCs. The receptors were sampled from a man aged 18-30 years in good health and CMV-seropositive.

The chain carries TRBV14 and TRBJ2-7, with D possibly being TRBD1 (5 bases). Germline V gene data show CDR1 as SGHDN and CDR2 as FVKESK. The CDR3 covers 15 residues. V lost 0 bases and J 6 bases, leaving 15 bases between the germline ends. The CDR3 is CASSQDGWPGREQYF. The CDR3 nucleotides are TGTGCCAGCAGCCAAGATGGTTGGCCAGGGCGCGAGCAGTACTTC.

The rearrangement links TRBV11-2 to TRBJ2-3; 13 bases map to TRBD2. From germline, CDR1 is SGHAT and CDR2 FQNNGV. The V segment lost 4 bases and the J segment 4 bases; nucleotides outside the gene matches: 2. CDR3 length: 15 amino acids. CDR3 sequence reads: CASSWTSGGSDTQYF. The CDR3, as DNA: TGTGCCAGCAGCTGGACTAGCGGGGGATCAGATACGCAGTATTTT. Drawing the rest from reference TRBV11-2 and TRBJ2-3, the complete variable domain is EAGVAQSPRYKIIEKRQSVAFWCNPISGHATLYWYQQILGQGPKLLIQFQNNGVVDDSQLPKDRFSAERLKGVDSTLKIQPAKLEDSAVYLCASSWTSGGSDTQYFGPGTRLTVL.

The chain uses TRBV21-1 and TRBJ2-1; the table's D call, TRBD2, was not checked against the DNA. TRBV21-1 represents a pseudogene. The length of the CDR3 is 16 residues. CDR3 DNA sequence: TGTGCCAGCAGCAACAAAGCGGGCGAAAACTACAATGAGCAGTTCTTC. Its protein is CASSNKAGENYNEQFF.

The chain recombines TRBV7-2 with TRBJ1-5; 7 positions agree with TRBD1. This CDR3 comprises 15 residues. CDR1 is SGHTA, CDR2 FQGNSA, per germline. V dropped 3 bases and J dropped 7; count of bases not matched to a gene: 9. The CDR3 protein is CASSLNRGGSQPQHF. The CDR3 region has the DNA TGTGCCAGCAGCTTGAACAGGGGTGGGAGCCAGCCCCAGCATTTT.

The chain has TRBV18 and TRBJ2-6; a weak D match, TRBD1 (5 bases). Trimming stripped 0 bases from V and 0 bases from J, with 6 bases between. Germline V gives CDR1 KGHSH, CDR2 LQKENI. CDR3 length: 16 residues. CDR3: CASSPPGRSGANVLTF. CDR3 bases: TGTGCCAGCTCACCACCGGGGCGCTCTGGGGCCAACGTCCTGACTTTC.

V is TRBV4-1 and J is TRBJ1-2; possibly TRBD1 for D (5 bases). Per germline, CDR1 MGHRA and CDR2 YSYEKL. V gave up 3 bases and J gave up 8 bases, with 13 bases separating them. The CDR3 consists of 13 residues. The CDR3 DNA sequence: TGCGCCAGCAGCCAGATCGACAGTGGGGGCTACACCTTC. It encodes CASSQIDSGGYTF.

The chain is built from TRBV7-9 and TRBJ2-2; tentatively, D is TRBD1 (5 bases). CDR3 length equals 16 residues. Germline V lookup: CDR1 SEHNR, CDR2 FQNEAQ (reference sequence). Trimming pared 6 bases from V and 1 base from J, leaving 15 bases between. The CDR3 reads CASSPIPQGNTGELFF. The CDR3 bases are TGTGCCAGCAGTCCGATACCGCAGGGGAACACCGGGGAGCTGTTTTTT.

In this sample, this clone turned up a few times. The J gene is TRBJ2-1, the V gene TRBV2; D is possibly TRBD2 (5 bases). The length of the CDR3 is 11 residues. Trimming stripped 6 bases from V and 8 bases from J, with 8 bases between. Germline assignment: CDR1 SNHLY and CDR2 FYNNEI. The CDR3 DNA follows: TGTGCCAGCAGGACTATGGATGAGCAGTTCTTC. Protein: CASRTMDEQFF. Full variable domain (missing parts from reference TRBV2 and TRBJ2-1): EPEVTQTPSHQVTQMGQEVILRCVPISNHLYFYWYRQILGQKVEFLVSFYNNEISEKSEIFDDQFSVERPDGSNFTLKIRSTKLEDSAMYFCASRTMDEQFFGPGTRLTVL.

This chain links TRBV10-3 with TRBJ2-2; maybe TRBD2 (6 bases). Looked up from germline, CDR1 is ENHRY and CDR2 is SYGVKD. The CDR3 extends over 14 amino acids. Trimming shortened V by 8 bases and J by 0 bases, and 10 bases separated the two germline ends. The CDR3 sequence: CAIGGFANTGELFF. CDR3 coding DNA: TGTGCCATCGGAGGGTTCGCGAACACCGGGGAGCTGTTTTTT.

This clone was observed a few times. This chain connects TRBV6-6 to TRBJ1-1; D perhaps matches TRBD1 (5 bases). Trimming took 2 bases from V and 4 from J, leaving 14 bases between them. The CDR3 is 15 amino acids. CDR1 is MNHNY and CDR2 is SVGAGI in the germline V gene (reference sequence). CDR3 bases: TGTGCCAGCAGTTACAGGGGCACTGCTGGCACTGAAGCTTTCTTT. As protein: CASSYRGTAGTEAFF.

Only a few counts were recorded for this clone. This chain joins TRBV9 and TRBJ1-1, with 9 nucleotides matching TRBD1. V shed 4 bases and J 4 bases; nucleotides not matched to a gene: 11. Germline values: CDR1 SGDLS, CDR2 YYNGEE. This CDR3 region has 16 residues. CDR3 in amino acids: CASSPRGTGRGTEAFF. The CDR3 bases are TGTGCCAGCAGCCCACGTGGGACAGGGAGGGGCACTGAAGCTTTCTTT.

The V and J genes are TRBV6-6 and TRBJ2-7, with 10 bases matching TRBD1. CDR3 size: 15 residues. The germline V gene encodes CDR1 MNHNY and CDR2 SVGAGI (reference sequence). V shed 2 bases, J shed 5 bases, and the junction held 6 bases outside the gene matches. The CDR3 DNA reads TGTGCCAGCAGTTACCCGACAGGGGGCTTTGACGAGCAGTACTTC. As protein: CASSYPTGGFDEQYF.

CDR3 amino acids: CASSLDRVQPQHF. CDR3 coding DNA: TGTGCCAGCAGCTTGGACAGGGTTCAGCCCCAGCATTTT. J is TRBJ1-5 and V is TRBV7-8; 8 bases line up with TRBD1. Germline loops: CDR1 SGHVS, CDR2 FQNEAQ. J gave up 6 bases and V 3 bases, and 1 base lay outside the gene matches. This CDR3 is built from 13 residues.

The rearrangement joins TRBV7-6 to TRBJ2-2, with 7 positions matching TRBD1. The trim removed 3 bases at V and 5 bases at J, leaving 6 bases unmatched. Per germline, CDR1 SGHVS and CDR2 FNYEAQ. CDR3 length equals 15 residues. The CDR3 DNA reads TGTGCCAGCAGCTTTCTTTTGACAGGGACCGGGGAGCTGTTTTTT. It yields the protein CASSFLLTGTGELFF.

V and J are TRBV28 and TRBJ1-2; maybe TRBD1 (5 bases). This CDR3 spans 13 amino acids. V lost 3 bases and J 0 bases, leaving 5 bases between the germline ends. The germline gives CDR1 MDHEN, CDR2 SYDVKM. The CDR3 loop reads CASSLTANYGYTF. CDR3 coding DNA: TGTGCCAGCAGTTTGACAGCTAACTATGGCTACACCTTC.

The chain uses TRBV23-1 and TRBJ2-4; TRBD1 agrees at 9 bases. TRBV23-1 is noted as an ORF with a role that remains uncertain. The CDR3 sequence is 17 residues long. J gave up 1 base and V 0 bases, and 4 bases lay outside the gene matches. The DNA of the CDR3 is TGCGCCAGCAGTCAATCGTGGGACAGGGAGGCCAAAAACATTCAGTACTTC. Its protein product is CASSQSWDREAKNIQYF.